The sequence of this T cell receptor (beta chain) was determined in a study of cytomegalovirus exposure and HLA in healthy donors. This PCR relied on a set of 60 Vbeta primers and 13 Jbeta primers. Method: immunoSEQ multiplex PCR; TCRdb's copy keeps in-frame clones and lacks some. This table has about 89,000 clones, 76% appearing once. This CDR3 is built from 18 residues. Trimming removed 5 bases from V and 7 bases from J, with 24 bases in between. Germline V gene lookup returns CDR1 LNHNV and CDR2 YYDKDF (reference sequence). Whole-study results and caveats: A previous analysis found most TCR beta V segments productive roughly 87% or roughly 30% of the time. Apart from CMV serostatus, no immune exposure information was available. A later analysis, which compared TCR beta chains of equal frequency, found the HLA-associated ones more clonally expanded. Across HLA loci, a later analysis found differing TCR association rates, with DRB1 most and HLA-C fewest.

This clone was counted once. Its specificity is unknown. Sample: PBMCs. V usage is TRBV15 and J usage is TRBJ1-6, with D possibly being TRBD1 (5 bases). The sequence came from a male donor in good health and CMV-seronegative. The DNA of the CDR3 is TGTGCCACCAGCCCCACCCTTAGAGGTGGCAGGGCGAATTCACCCCTCCACTTT. Translation: CATSPTLRGGRANSPLHF.